These 22 T cell receptor beta chains share one sample of origin, sequenced in a study of cytomegalovirus exposure and HLA in healthy donors (dated by TCRdb to between 2016 and 2019). The method was the immunoSEQ multiplex PCR assay. For the multiplex PCR, a mixture combining 60 forward primers for TCR Vbeta segments and 13 reverse primers for TCR Jbeta segments was used. This immuneACCESS table, as held by TCRdb, lists in-frame sequences with V and J called but not all clones. Of the missing ones, under half trace to an unresolved V gene in checked studies; the others have no known cause. In all, the sample holds about 230,000 clones, and more than 75% of those were seen once. The top ten hold 1% to 1.5% of the sample. Sequenced input: PBMCs. The receptors shown here come from a human donor in good health.

The chain has TRBV7-6 and TRBJ1-5; D unresolved. CDR3 length equals 16 residues. V gave up 2 bases and J gave up 2 bases, with 13 bases separating them. The V gene's germline CDR1 is SGHVS and CDR2 FNYEAQ. The CDR3 loop is CASSLLAGIGNQPQHF. CDR3 nucleotides: TGTGCCAGCAGCTTATTGGCGGGGATAGGCAATCAGCCCCAGCATTTT.

The CDR3 is CASSLDRAYEQYF. The CDR3 DNA reads as TGTGCCAGCTCACTAGACAGGGCCTACGAGCAGTACTTC. V gene TRBV18 combines with J gene TRBJ2-7, with 7 bases identical to TRBD1. Germline CDR1 reads KGHSH; CDR2 reads LQKENI. V shed 4 bases, J shed 2 bases, and the junction held 2 bases outside the gene matches. This CDR3 has 13 residues. Full variable domain (outside the CDR3, taken from reference TRBV18 and TRBJ2-7): NAGVMQNPRHLVRRRGQEARLRCSPMKGHSHVYWYRQLPEEGLKFMVYLQKENIIDESGMPKERFSAEFPKEGPSILRIQQVVRGDSAAYFCASSLDRAYEQYFGPGTRLTVT.

This clone has only a few counts. V and J are TRBV15 and TRBJ1-1, with D uncertain. The CDR3 has 16 residues. V was trimmed by 0 bases and J by 0 bases, leaving 11 bases between them. Germline CDR1 and CDR2: LNHNV and YYDKDF (reference sequence). CDR3 DNA: TGTGCCACCAGCAGAGATAGGAGGGCCTTGAACACTGAAGCTTTCTTT. Translation gives CATSRDRRALNTEAFF.

This sequence joins TRBV27 and TRBJ2-7, with TRBD2 identical over 8 bases. Germline V gene data show CDR1 as MNHEY and CDR2 as SMNVEV (reference sequence). This CDR3 contains 13 residues. V trimming: 6 bases; J trimming: 3 bases; junction bases outside the gene matches: 4. CDR3 amino acids: CASSPSGGYEQYF. The CDR3, as DNA: TGTGCCAGCAGCCCCAGCGGGGGCTACGAGCAGTACTTC.

This chain links TRBV5-1 with TRBJ2-7, with D perhaps matching TRBD1 (6 bases). CDR1 is SGHRS and CDR2 is YFSETQ in the germline V gene. The CDR3 has 18 amino acids. The V and J ends lost 0 bases and 1 base respectively, with 20 bases between them. In DNA, the CDR3 is TGCGCCAGCAGCTTGGGGACAGACCCGACGGGAATATCCTACGAGCAGTACTTC. Protein product: CASSLGTDPTGISYEQYF.

Details on this clone: The same CDR3 can be traced to other DNA sequences in this sample. This rearrangement joins TRBV9 to TRBJ2-7, with 10 bases aligning to TRBD2. CDR3 length: 14 residues. Germline V lookup: CDR1 SGDLS, CDR2 YYNGEE. V was clipped by 0 bases and J by 4 bases; unmatched bases: 1. CDR3 in DNA: TGTGCCAGCAGCGTAGCTAGCGGGAGTTACGAGCAGTACTTC. This sequence encodes CASSVASGSYEQYF. Supplemented by reference TRBV9 and TRBJ2-7, the full variable domain reads DSGVTQTPKHLITATGQRVTLRCSPRSGDLSVYWYQQSLDQGLQFLIQYYNGEERAKGNILERFSAQQFPDLHSELNLSSLELGDSALYFCASSVASGSYEQYFGPGTRLTVT.

CDR3 DNA: TGCGCCAGCAGCCACCCCGGGACAGGGATTTACGAGCAGTACTTC. It encodes CASSHPGTGIYEQYF. V gene TRBV4-1 combines with J gene TRBJ2-7; TRBD1 matches at 9 bases. The germline V gene encodes CDR1 MGHRA and CDR2 YSYEKL. CDR3 length: 15 amino acids. Trimming at V came to 3 bases and at J to 4 bases, leaving 7 bases not matched to a gene.

V is TRBV7-2 and J is TRBJ2-7, with unresolved D. Germline CDR1 and CDR2: SGHTA and FQGNSA. This CDR3 is built from 16 residues. Trimming shortened V by 3 bases and J by 6 bases, and 21 bases separated the two germline ends. CDR3 sequence: CASSFGSPGLSLEQYF. The DNA of the CDR3 is TGTGCCAGCAGCTTTGGATCCCCCGGGTTATCCCTCGAGCAGTACTTC.

The count of this clone is one. V is TRBV5-8 and J is TRBJ2-2; D call uncertain. Germline CDR1 and CDR2: SGHTS and YDEGEE. This CDR3 comprises 12 residues. The V and J ends lost 4 bases and 7 bases respectively, with 8 bases between them. The CDR3 DNA reads as TGTGCCAGCAGCCGGAGAAACGGGGAGCTGTTTTTT. As protein: CASSRRNGELFF. The full variable domain, completed using reference TRBV5-8 and TRBJ2-2, is EAGVTQSPTHLIKTRGQQATLRCSPISGHTSVYWYQQALGLGLQFLLWYDEGEERNRGNFPPRFSGRQFPNYSSELNVNALELEDSALYLCASSRRNGELFFGEGSRLTVL.

As regards this clone: The limits of the CDR3 on the DNA are not certain, so only TCRdb's listed CDR3 is given. The chain couples TRBV28 to TRBJ1-5. The germline V gene encodes CDR1 MDHEN and CDR2 SYDVKM. Counting both end residues, the CDR3 totals 12 amino acids. CDR3 protein: CASSSSSQPQHF.

The chain combines TRBV30 with TRBJ2-2; 11 bases align to TRBD2. Per germline, CDR1 GTSNPN and CDR2 SVGIG (reference sequence). This CDR3 spans 15 amino acids. Unmatched junction bases numbered 0, after V lost 0 bases and J lost 3 bases. This CDR3 reads CAWSVGLADTGELFF. Here the CDR3 DNA reads TGTGCCTGGAGTGTGGGACTAGCGGACACCGGGGAGCTGTTTTTT.

The gene calls are TRBV28 and TRBJ1-4; D unresolved. CDR3 length: 12 residues. Trimming shortened V by 7 bases and J by 7 bases, and 10 bases separated the two germline ends. In germline, CDR1 is MDHEN, CDR2 SYDVKM. The CDR3 here is CASTIPGEKLFF. CDR3 DNA: TGTGCCAGCACCATCCCGGGTGAAAAACTGTTTTTT.

The CDR3 DNA sequence: TGTGCCAGCAGATTCTTTGGGACAGGGATCGGCGAGCAGTACTTC. It codes for CASRFFGTGIGEQYF. The V call is TRBV6-1, the J call TRBJ2-7; TRBD1 agrees at 9 bases. The CDR3 length is 15 residues. The V segment lost 6 bases and the J segment 6 bases; nucleotides outside the gene matches: 12. In germline, CDR1 is MNHNS, CDR2 SASEGT.

This rearrangement joins TRBV7-2 to TRBJ2-7; 10 bases line up with TRBD2. J gave up 6 bases and V 0 bases, and 8 bases lay outside the gene matches. CDR1 is SGHTA, CDR2 FQGNSA, per germline. CDR3 length equals 16 residues. The CDR3 loop is CASSLAQGAGGSEQYF. As DNA, the CDR3 is TGTGCCAGCAGCTTAGCTCAGGGAGCGGGAGGGAGCGAGCAGTACTTC.

The chain joins TRBV5-8 to TRBJ1-3, with D uncertain. Germline assignment: CDR1 SGHTS and CDR2 YDEGEE. V lost 6 bases and J lost 4, with 14 bases in between. The CDR3 extends over 14 amino acids. CDR3: CASTGRAVGNTIYF. As DNA, the CDR3 is TGTGCCAGCACAGGTCGAGCGGTAGGAAACACCATATATTTT.

A word on this clone: Other DNA variants within this sample encode the same CDR3. The V gene is TRBV25-1, the J gene TRBJ2-5; D possibly corresponds to TRBD1 (6 bases). The V end lost 0 bases, the J end lost 5 bases, and 13 bases lay between the germline ends. This CDR3 region has 15 residues. Germline V gene data show CDR1 as MGHDK and CDR2 as SYGVNS. The CDR3 region is CASSEYIGGGETQYF. The DNA for the CDR3 is TGTGCCAGCAGTGAATATATAGGGGGTGGGGAGACCCAGTACTTC.

The V call is TRBV9, the J call TRBJ1-3; D may be TRBD1 (5 bases). The CDR3 consists of 17 residues. Trimming took 3 bases from V and 1 from J, leaving 17 bases between them. CDR1 SGDLS and CDR2 YYNGEE come from the germline V gene. CDR3 sequence (DNA): TGTGCCAGCAGCGAGAGATCGGGGGATTTGTCTGGAAACACCATATATTTT. Translation: CASSERSGDLSGNTIYF.

In its sample, this clone was seen once. The chain carries TRBV28 and TRBJ2-5; 8 nucleotides align to TRBD1. Germline trimming cut 7 bases from V and 3 bases from J; bases unmatched to any gene: 13. Germline V gene sequence: CDR1 MDHEN, CDR2 SYDVKM. The CDR3 loop spans 16 amino acids. The CDR3 bases are TGTGCCAGCAATGAATTGAGTTGGACAGGGAAAGAGACCCAGTACTTC. Amino acids: CASNELSWTGKETQYF.

The chain combines TRBV5-4 with TRBJ2-1, with 8 bases identical to TRBD2. The ends lost 4 bases at V and 5 bases at J; junction bases unmatched: 8. CDR3 length: 15 amino acids. The germline gives CDR1 SGHNT, CDR2 YYREEE (reference sequence). In DNA, the CDR3 is TGTGCCAGCAGCGCTTTAGCGGGACTCAACAATGAGCAGTTCTTC. Protein sequence: CASSALAGLNNEQFF.

V gene TRBV28 combines with J gene TRBJ2-1; possibly TRBD2 for D (6 bases). V dropped 1 base and J dropped 1 base, with 17 bases sitting between them. The CDR3 runs 18 residues. Germline values: CDR1 MDHEN, CDR2 SYDVKM. The CDR3 loop is CASSLFVGLASSYNEQFF. The CDR3 bases are TGTGCCAGCAGTTTATTCGTTGGGCTAGCGTCTTCCTACAATGAGCAGTTCTTC.

The chain joins TRBV7-9 to TRBJ1-5; no clear D. The CDR3 totals 14 residues. V was shortened by 5 bases and J by 7 bases, with 15 bases between the two germline ends. The V gene's germline CDR1 is SEHNR and CDR2 FQNEAQ (reference sequence). The CDR3 nucleotides are TGTGCCAGCAGCACCGATAGGGAGCGACAGCCCCAGCATTTT. This encodes CASSTDRERQPQHF.

The V call is TRBV27, the J call TRBJ1-3; maybe TRBD1 (6 bases). The ends were cut back, 2 bases at V and 0 bases at J, with 8 bases in the middle. The CDR3 spans 15 residues. CDR1 and CDR2 from the germline V gene are MNHEY and SMNVEV (reference sequence). The CDR3 coding sequence is TGTGCCAGCAGTTTACAGGGACACTCTGGAAACACCATATATTTT. This encodes CASSLQGHSGNTIYF.